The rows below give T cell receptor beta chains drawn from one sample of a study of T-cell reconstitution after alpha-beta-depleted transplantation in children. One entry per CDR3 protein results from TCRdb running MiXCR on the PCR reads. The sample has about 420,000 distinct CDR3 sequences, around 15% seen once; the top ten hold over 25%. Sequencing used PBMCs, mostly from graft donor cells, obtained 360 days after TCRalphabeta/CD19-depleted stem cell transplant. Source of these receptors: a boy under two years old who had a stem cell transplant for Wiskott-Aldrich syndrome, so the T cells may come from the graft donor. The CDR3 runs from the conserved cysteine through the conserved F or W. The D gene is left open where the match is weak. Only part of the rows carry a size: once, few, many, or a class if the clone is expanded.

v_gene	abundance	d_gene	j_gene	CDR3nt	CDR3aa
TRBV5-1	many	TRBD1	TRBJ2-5	TGCGCCAGCAGCTTGGATAATGGCAGGGGGGAGACCCAGTACTTC	CASSLDNGRGETQYF
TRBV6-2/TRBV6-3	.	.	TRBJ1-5	TGTGCCAGCAGTTACTCGGGGCAGCGCCAGCATTTT	CASSYSGQRQHF
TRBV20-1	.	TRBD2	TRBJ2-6	TGCAGTGCTAGAGATCGGGGGGCTGGGGCCAACGTCCTGACTTTC	CSARDRGAGANVLTF
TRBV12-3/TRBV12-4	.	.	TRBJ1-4	TGTGCCAGCCGCACTTTAGGAGAAAAACTGTTTTTT	CASRTLGEKLFF
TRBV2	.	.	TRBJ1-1	TGTGCCAGCAGTGCCCACCACGTGAACACTGAAGCTTTCTTT	CASSAHHVNTEAFF
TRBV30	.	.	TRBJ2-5	TGTGCCTGGAGCGTCCGGGGCCACCAAGAGACCCAGTACTTC	CAWSVRGHQETQYF
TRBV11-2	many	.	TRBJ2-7	TGTGCCAGCAGTTCCGGAGGGGAGCAGTACTTC	CASSSGGEQYF
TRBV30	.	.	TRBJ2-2	TGTGCCTGGAGTGTACCCCTCCCCGGGGAGCTGTTTTTT	CAWSVPLPGELFF
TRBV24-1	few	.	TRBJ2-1	TGTGCCACCAGTGATTCGGTAGCGGCCGCCTACAATGAGCAGTTCTTC	CATSDSVAAAYNEQFF
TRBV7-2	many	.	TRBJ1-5	TGTGCCAGCAGCTTAGTCTCCAATAGCAATCAGCCCCAGCATTTT	CASSLVSNSNQPQHF
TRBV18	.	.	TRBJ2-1	TGTGCCAGCTCCATGGGACTTTACAATGAGCAGTTCTTC	CASSMGLYNEQFF
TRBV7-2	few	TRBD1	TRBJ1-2	TGTGCCAGCAGCTCCCGCATGCCGGGACAGGGGTATGGCTACACCTTC	CASSSRMPGQGYGYTF
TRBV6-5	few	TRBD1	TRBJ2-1	TGTGCCAGCAGTAGTTACCCGACCGGGACAGGAGACTACAATGAGCAGTTCTTC	CASSSYPTGTGDYNEQFF
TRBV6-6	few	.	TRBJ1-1	TGTGCCAGTAGAAGGGGTGGGAGCACTGAAGCTTTCTTT	CASRRGGSTEAFF
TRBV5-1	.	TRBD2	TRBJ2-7	TGCGCCAGCAGCTTGGGGTGGCCTAGCGGGGTCTCCTACGAGCAGTACTTC	CASSLGWPSGVSYEQYF
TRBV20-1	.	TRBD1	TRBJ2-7	TGCAGTGCTAGCAGGGGGCTACTCTCCTACGAGCAGTACTTC	CSASRGLLSYEQYF
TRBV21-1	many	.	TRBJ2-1	TGTGCCAGCAGCAAAGGGTCCTGGGGCTACAATGAGCAGTTCTTC	CASSKGSWGYNEQFF
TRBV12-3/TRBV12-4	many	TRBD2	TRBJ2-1	TGTGCCAGCAGTTTAGCGGGAGGGACCTACAATGAGCAGTTCTTC	CASSLAGGTYNEQFF
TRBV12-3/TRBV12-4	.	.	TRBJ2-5	TGTGCCAGCAGTTTCGGGAATGGTAAAGAGACCCAGTACTTC	CASSFGNGKETQYF
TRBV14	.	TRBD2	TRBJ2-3	TGTGCCAGCAGCCAAGATCGCGAGCGGGGGGGCACAGATACGCAGTATTTT	CASSQDRERGGTDTQYF
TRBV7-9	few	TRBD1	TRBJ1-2	TGTGCCAGCAGCTTAACGGACAGGGTGAAGTATGGCTACACCTTC	CASSLTDRVKYGYTF
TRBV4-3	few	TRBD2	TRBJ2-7	TGCGCCAGCAGCCGTGAACTAGCGGGAAGCTCCTACGAGCAGTACTTC	CASSRELAGSSYEQYF
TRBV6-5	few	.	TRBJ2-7	TGTGCCAGCAGTTATCCTACCCCAACAGGCAGGCCCCACGAGCAGTACTTC	CASSYPTPTGRPHEQYF
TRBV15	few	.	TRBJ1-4	TGTGCCACTCAGGGTCGGGAAAAACTGTTTTTT	CATQGREKLFF
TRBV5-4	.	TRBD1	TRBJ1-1	TGTGCCAGCAGCACGGGACAGGCGAACACTGAAGCTTTCTTT	CASSTGQANTEAFF
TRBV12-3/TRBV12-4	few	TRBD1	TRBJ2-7	TGTGCCAGCAGACTCCGTTTGGGACAGGATACCTACGAGCAGTACTTC	CASRLRLGQDTYEQYF
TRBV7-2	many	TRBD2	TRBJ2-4	TGTGCCAGCAGCTTAGGAGGCGGGGGGGCGGGAAACATTCAGTACTTC	CASSLGGGGAGNIQYF
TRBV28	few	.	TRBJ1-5	TGTGCCAGCAGTTTCGAGAGGACCAGTCCCGGTGGTCAGCCCCAGCATTTT	CASSFERTSPGGQPQHF
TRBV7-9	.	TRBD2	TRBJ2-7	TGTGCCAGCAGCTCCGTGGGACTAGCGAGAAACGAGCAGTACTTC	CASSSVGLARNEQYF
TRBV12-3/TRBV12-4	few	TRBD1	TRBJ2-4	TGTGCCAGCAGTTTAGTCCAGGGGGCGCGGGCCAAAAACATTCAGTACTTC	CASSLVQGARAKNIQYF
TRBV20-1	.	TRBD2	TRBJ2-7	TGCAGTGCTAGAGATCGGCGGGAGGCCTACGAGCAGTACTTC	CSARDRREAYEQYF
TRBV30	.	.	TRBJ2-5	TGTGCCTGGATTATCCAGAGGGGAGAGACCCAGTACTTC	CAWIIQRGETQYF
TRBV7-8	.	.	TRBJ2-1	TGTGCCAGCAGCCTATCGGGCCTAGGCCACATAGAGCAGTTCTTC	CASSLSGLGHIEQFF
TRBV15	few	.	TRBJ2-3	TGTGCCACCAGCAGGACAGTCACAGATACGCAGTATTTT	CATSRTVTDTQYF
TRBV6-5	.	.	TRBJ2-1	TGTGCCAGCAGTTACCGTAGTGCCTACAATGAGCAGTTCTTC	CASSYRSAYNEQFF
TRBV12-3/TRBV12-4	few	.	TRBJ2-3	TGTGCCAGCAGTTTTGAAGGGGATACGCAGTATTTT	CASSFEGDTQYF
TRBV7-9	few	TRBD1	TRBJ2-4	TGTGCCAGCAGCTTAAGATCGGACAGGGTAGCCAAAAACATTCAGTACTTC	CASSLRSDRVAKNIQYF
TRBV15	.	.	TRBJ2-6	TGTGCCACCAGCAGAGAGCTGGGGAAGGGGTCTGGGGCCAACGTCCTGACTTTC	CATSRELGKGSGANVLTF
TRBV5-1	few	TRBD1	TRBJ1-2	TGCGCCAGCAGCTTGCGCCCCGGGACAGCCTATGGCTACACCTTC	CASSLRPGTAYGYTF
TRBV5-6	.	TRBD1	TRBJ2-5	TGTGCCAGCAGCTTGTCAGGGGGCCAGTACTTC	CASSLSGGQYF
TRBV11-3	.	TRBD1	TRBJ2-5	TGTGCCAGCAGCTTAGCCCGGACAGGAATAAACCAAGAGACCCAGTACTTC	CASSLARTGINQETQYF
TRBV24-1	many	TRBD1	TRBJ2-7	TGTGCCACCAGTGATTTGCCCACACCGGGACAGGGATGGTACGAGCAGTACTTC	CATSDLPTPGQGWYEQYF
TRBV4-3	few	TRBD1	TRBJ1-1	TGCGCCAGCAGCCAAGATCTCTTTTCAGGGGGCACTGAAGCTTTCTTT	CASSQDLFSGGTEAFF
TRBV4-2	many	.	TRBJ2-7	TGTGCCAGCAGCCAAGATTTGGCAGGGGGGTACGAGCAGTACTTC	CASSQDLAGGYEQYF
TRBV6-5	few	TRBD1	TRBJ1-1	TGTGCCAGCAGTTACTGGGACAGGGGCTATAGTGAAGCTTTCTTT	CASSYWDRGYSEAFF
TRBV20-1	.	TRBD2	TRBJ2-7	TGCAGTGCTCCTCGGGGGACTAGCGGGAGTAGCGAGCAGTACTTC	CSAPRGTSGSSEQYF
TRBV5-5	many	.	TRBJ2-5	TGTGCCAGCAGCACCAGGACAGCCCAAGAGACCCAGTACTTC	CASSTRTAQETQYF
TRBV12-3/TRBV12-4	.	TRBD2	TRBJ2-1	TGTGCCAGCTCCTTTGACCTAGCGGGAGGAAATGAGCAGTTCTTC	CASSFDLAGGNEQFF
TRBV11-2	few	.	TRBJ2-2	TGTGCCAGCAGCTTAGTAATCCCAGGGGCAACCGGGGAGCTGTTTTTT	CASSLVIPGATGELFF
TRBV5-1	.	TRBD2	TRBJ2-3	TGCGCCAGCAGGAGCGGGGGGCTTAGCACAGATACGCAGTATTTT	CASRSGGLSTDTQYF
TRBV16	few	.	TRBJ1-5	TGTGCCAGCAGCCAATCTAGCAAGGAGGGCAATCAGCCCCAGCATTTT	CASSQSSKEGNQPQHF
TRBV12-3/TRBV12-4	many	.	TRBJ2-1	TGTGCCAGCAGTTTGGGGGCGGGGATGGGCCCTAATGAGCAGTTCTTC	CASSLGAGMGPNEQFF
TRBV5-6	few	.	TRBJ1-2	TGTGCCAGCAACATTAGCCCGCGTGGGAGCCTCTATGGCTACACCTTC	CASNISPRGSLYGYTF
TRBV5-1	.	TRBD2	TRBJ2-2	TGCGCCAGCAGCTTCTCTGGGACTAGGGTCGGGGAGCTGTTTTTT	CASSFSGTRVGELFF
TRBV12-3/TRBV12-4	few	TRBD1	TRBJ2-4	TGTGCCAGCAGTCGCCGGGACAGGGGGACGAAAAACATTCAGTACTTC	CASSRRDRGTKNIQYF
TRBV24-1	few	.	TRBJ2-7	TGTGCCACCAGTGATTACAGATCCTACGAGCAGTACTTC	CATSDYRSYEQYF
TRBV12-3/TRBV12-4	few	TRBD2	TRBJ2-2	TGTGCCAGCGAATTGGGGGGGGGGTACACCGGGGAGCTGTTTTTT	CASELGGGYTGELFF
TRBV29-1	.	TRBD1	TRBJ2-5	TGCAGCGTAACCCGGACAGGGGCAGGAGAGACCCAGTACTTC	CSVTRTGAGETQYF
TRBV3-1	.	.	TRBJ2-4	TGTGCCAGCAGCCAAGGGATCCCTCTACTGAACATTCAGTACTTC	CASSQGIPLLNIQYF
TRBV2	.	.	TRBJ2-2	TGTGCCAGCAGTGGACCTTGGGGCTCCGGGGAGCTGTTTTTT	CASSGPWGSGELFF